This T cell receptor (beta chain) was documented in a study of beta chain features in type 1 diabetes. Study findings and constraints: Insertion counts at VDJ junctions were lower in type 1 diabetes patients, who also showed more deletions there.

This CDR3 is 13 amino acids long. Trimming left V 9 bases short and J 5 bases short, with 17 bases between. The germline CDR1 and CDR2 sequences are SGHAT and FQNNGV. Purity exceeding 98% was reached by all sorted populations. The entirety of the isolated RNA underwent reverse transcription, so expressed TCRB transcripts were sequenced. It was found that naive, central memory and regulatory T cell samples averaged around 3.5 million reads. Using immunoSEQ multiplex PCR, the repertoire was profiled, and TCRdb retains in-frame clones only, with some absent. The table lists some 230,000 clones, over 8.5% of them singletons. This clone was picked up a small number of times. Antigen unknown.

This receptor was identified in a young woman in good health. Sample: naive CD4+ T cells from blood. The chain employs TRBV11-2 and TRBJ2-7; D is ambiguous. The DNA for the CDR3 is TGTGCCAGTTCCATAGCACGGCGCGACGAGCAGTACTTC. Translation gives CASSIARRDEQYF. The full variable domain, in which reference TRBV11-2 and TRBJ2-7 provide the parts outside the CDR3, is EAGVAQSPRYKIIEKRQSVAFWCNPISGHATLYWYQQILGQGPKLLIQFQNNGVVDDSQLPKDRFSAERLKGVDSTLKIQPAKLEDSAVYLCASSIARRDEQYFGPGTRLTVT.